This T cell receptor beta chain is drawn from a study of regulatory T cells in long-lasting Graves disease. As for the study in general: Over 5 years on antithyroid drugs plus positive TSH receptor antibodies marked Graves' disease as persistent.

The time point denotes: persistent/refractory GD, antithyroid drugs over 5 years with positive TRAb. Scientists built the TCR library using RNA that was extracted from PBMCs. Staff took around 9 milliliters of peripheral blood and put it into EDTA tubes. This clonotype was seen at least ten times. Antigen unknown. Study findings and constraints: Accuracy may have suffered from the small sample size. Persistent disease was associated with favored TRBV28 usage and with favored use of TRBJ1-2 and TRBJ2-5.

Assembly of TCR beta libraries relied on iRepertoire HTBI primers together with Arm-PCR of CDR3 regions. TCRdb processed the multiplex PCR reads anew with MiXCR; each CDR3 protein has one entry. The table includes 350,000 to 450,000 distinct CDR3 sequences, roughly a fifth detected once. The CDR3 totals 14 residues. V was pared by 1 base and J by 7 bases, with 13 bases between. Germline loops: CDR1 SGHAT, CDR2 FQNNGV. This chain links TRBV11-2 with TRBJ1-2; no clear D gene. The sequencing used peripheral blood mononuclear cells (PBMCs), collected when the disease was refractory, from a patient treated with antithyroid drugs. This receptor was identified in a female donor with Graves disease. The CDR3 protein is CASSLVLGSSGYTF. Here the CDR3 DNA reads TGTGCCAGCAGCTTAGTTCTGGGTTCGAGTGGCTACACCTTC. The variable domain in full, with the rest retrieved from reference TRBV11-2 and TRBJ1-2, is EAGVAQSPRYKIIEKRQSVAFWCNPISGHATLYWYQQILGQGPKLLIQFQNNGVVDDSQLPKDRFSAERLKGVDSTLKIQPAKLEDSAVYLCASSLVLGSSGYTFGSGTRLTVV.